This is a list of T cell receptor beta chains from one sample in a study of blood T cell repertoires in COVID-19. Assay: immunoSEQ multiplex PCR; the TCRdb copy retains only in-frame clones and omits some. Among over 45,000 clones listed, around four fifths were seen once. Sample: peripheral blood. All receptors come from a human donor in a cohort sampled during active COVID-19. Both conserved end residues are part of each CDR3. The order of the fields is clone size, J gene, V gene, D gene, CDR3 protein, CDR3 DNA. The D gene is left open where the match is weak. The size entry is marked missing in some rows and otherwise reads once, few, many or a size class.

>medium-sized|TRBJ2-3|TRBV29-1|TRBD2
CSVEGQRGDTQYF
TGCAGCGTTGAGGGGCAGCGGGGAGATACGCAGTATTTT
>.|TRBJ2-1|TRBV5-4|.
CASSLQRRVDEQFF
TGTGCCAGCAGCTTGCAACGCAGGGTCGATGAGCAGTTCTTC
>.|TRBJ1-2|TRBV6-5|TRBD1
CASSPDRGFYGYTF
TGTGCCAGCAGTCCCGACAGGGGATTCTATGGCTACACCTTC
>.|TRBJ1-5|TRBV10-2|.
CASSEAGGSQPQHF
TGCGCCAGCAGTGAGGCGGGGGGCTCCCAGCCCCAGCATTTT
>.|TRBJ2-7|TRBV9|.
CASSAGGTATYEQYF
TGTGCCAGCAGCGCCGGCGGGACGGCGACCTACGAGCAGTACTTC
>.|TRBJ1-1|TRBV7-9|.
CASSFGEGNTEAFF
TGTGCCAGCAGCTTTGGAGAGGGGAACACTGAAGCTTTCTTT
>.|TRBJ2-1|TRBV14|.
CASSQEGSGPGRFF
TGTGCCAGCAGCCAAGAGGGTAGCGGCCCCGGACGGTTCTTC
>.|TRBJ2-5|TRBV20-1|.
CSAQAQETQYF
TGCAGTGCCCAAGCCCAAGAGACCCAGTACTTC
>.|TRBJ2-2|TRBV5-1|TRBD1
CASSFIPGTGVIGELFF
TGCGCCAGCAGCTTTATTCCCGGGACAGGGGTAATCGGGGAGCTGTTTTTT
>.|TRBJ2-5|TRBV7-2|TRBD2
CASSLVAAGGPGTQYF
TGTGCCAGCAGCTTAGTGGCAGCGGGGGGGCCCGGCACCCAGTACTTC
>.|TRBJ2-3|TRBV27|.
CASSPTEVWADTQYF
TGTGCCAGCAGTCCTACCGAGGTTTGGGCAGATACGCAGTATTTT
>.|TRBJ2-6|TRBV6-6|TRBD2
CASSSPGREGANVLTF
TGTGCCAGCAGTTCACCGGGGAGGGAGGGGGCCAACGTCCTGACTTTC
>.|TRBJ1-1|TRBV6-5|.
CASSYSEISNTEAFF
TGTGCCAGCAGTTACTCCGAGATATCGAACACTGAAGCTTTCTTT
>.|TRBJ2-7|TRBV5-1|TRBD1
CASSLGDGTGPYEQYF
TGCGCCAGCAGCTTGGGTGACGGGACAGGGCCCTACGAGCAGTACTTC
>.|TRBJ1-5|TRBV7-6|.
CASSFTQNNQPQHF
TGTGCCAGCAGCTTTACACAGAACAATCAGCCCCAGCATTTT
>.|TRBJ1-5|TRBV5-1|TRBD1
CASSIGQGNQPQHF
TGCGCCAGCAGCATCGGACAGGGGAATCAGCCCCAGCATTTT
>.|TRBJ2-2|TRBV5-1|.
CASTLAGSTGELFF
TGCGCCAGCACTTTGGCAGGTTCCACCGGGGAGCTGTTTTTT
>medium-sized|TRBJ1-6|TRBV4-1|.
CASSQSTTRGPSPLHF
TGCGCCAGCAGCCAGTCCACGACCAGGGGTCCTTCACCCCTCCACTTT
>.|TRBJ2-7|TRBV30|TRBD2
CAWSVRVGLATVYEQYF
TGTGCCTGGAGTGTAAGGGTCGGACTAGCGACCGTCTACGAGCAGTACTTC
>.|TRBJ2-7|TRBV18|.
CASSPGSRTSYEQYF
TGTGCCAGCTCCCCGGGTAGCCGAACCTCCTACGAGCAGTACTTC
>.|TRBJ2-2|TRBV5-1|.
CASSLRQPGGELFF
TGCGCCAGCAGCTTGCGACAGCCCGGCGGGGAGCTGTTTTTT
>few|TRBJ1-2|TRBV10-1|.
CASSESRDKGGYTF
TGCGCCAGCAGTGAGAGCCGGGACAAAGGAGGCTACACCTTC
>.|TRBJ2-7|TRBV7-2|TRBD1
CASSQAGTGAPYEQYF
TGTGCCAGCAGCCAGGCCGGGACAGGGGCCCCCTACGAGCAGTACTTC
>.|TRBJ1-2|TRBV18|.
CASSPIAWDGYTF
TGTGCCAGCTCACCAATAGCGTGGGATGGCTACACCTTC
>.|TRBJ1-1|TRBV2|TRBD1
CASSERTGVTNTEAFF
TGTGCCAGCAGTGAAAGGACAGGGGTTACGAACACTGAAGCTTTCTTT
>.|TRBJ2-3|TRBV5-1|.
CASARPSTDTQYF
TGCGCCAGCGCGAGGCCGAGCACAGATACGCAGTATTTT
>.|TRBJ2-3|TRBV7-9|TRBD2
CASGVSGGSTDTQYF
TGTGCCAGCGGTGTTAGCGGGGGAAGCACAGATACGCAGTATTTT
>.|TRBJ1-5|TRBV19|.
CASTQGGSNQPQHF
TGTGCCAGTACCCAAGGAGGTAGCAATCAGCCCCAGCATTTT
>.|TRBJ2-7|TRBV5-5|.
CASSPGLYEQYF
TGTGCCAGCAGCCCCGGACTTTACGAGCAGTACTTC
>.|TRBJ2-5|TRBV19|.
CASSSRFAGRQETQYF
TGTGCCAGTAGTTCCCGCTTTGCGGGGCGGCAAGAGACCCAGTACTTC
>.|TRBJ1-2|TRBV27|TRBD1
CASSFTGTGGDGYTF
TGTGCCAGCAGTTTTACCGGGACAGGGGGCGATGGCTACACCTTC
>.|TRBJ1-2|TRBV27|.
CASSLLSGKGYGYTF
TGTGCCAGCAGTTTACTATCAGGGAAGGGCTATGGCTACACCTTC
>.|TRBJ2-1|TRBV3-1/TRBV3-2|.
CASSQTVNEQFF
TGTGCCAGCAGCCAAACGGTCAATGAGCAGTTCTTC
>.|TRBJ1-2|TRBV29-1|TRBD1
CSDRDRGPNYGYTF
TGCAGCGACCGGGACAGGGGCCCAAACTATGGCTACACCTTC
>.|TRBJ2-2|TRBV30|.
CAWSLDLNRELFF
TGTGCCTGGAGTCTCGACTTGAACCGGGAGCTGTTTTTT
>once|TRBJ1-1|TRBV6-5|TRBD1
CASCRGYTEAFF
TGTGCCAGCTGCAGGGGGTACACTGAAGCTTTCTTT
>.|TRBJ1-3|TRBV30|.
CAWSTLSGNTIYF
TGTGCCTGGAGTACTCTCTCTGGAAACACCATATATTTT
>.|TRBJ1-5|TRBV21-1|.
CASSKADRDVQPQHF
TGTGCCAGCAGCAAGGCGGACAGGGATGTGCAGCCCCAGCATTTT